The source of this T cell receptor beta chain is a study of blood T cell repertoires in COVID-19 (dated by TCRdb to 2019 to 2021). Background for the entire study: Samples from collaborators originated in the United States, Italy and Spain and spanned both the acute and convalescent phases of COVID-19. The material from the prospective study consisted of cDNA or gDNA derived from T cells, B-cell-depleted T cells, or PBMCs. Subjects who had been exposed to COVID-19, were actively infected with it, or had recovered from it provided the deeply sampled blood TCRbeta repertoires that made up the dataset. The repertoires were made available in a free public database intended to serve as a resource for research on the immune response to SARS-CoV-2. Samples came from the ongoing ImmuneRACE study (first 160 participants) plus 1,254 subjects from 6 global collaborators. Nearly every sample came with metadata listing a de-identified subject ID, COVID-19 status, age in years and sex. HLA class I and class II types, where available, came from metadata supplied by the sample provider rather than from assay-based typing. Study-wide findings and limitations: How much clinical and demographic metadata was included differed by source and by participant, and the metadata was provided uncurated.

This clone was picked up one time. Which antigen it targets is not known. Base qualities are not provided; no much larger clone lies one nucleotide away. The immunoSEQ Assay, a bias-controlled multiplex PCR, was used to amplify TCRbeta CDR3 regions from genomic DNA. Regarding the original processing steps: Nucleated cell counts per sample were estimated from amplification of reference gene primers within the assay. To quantify the absolute abundance of each unique TCRbeta CDR3 rearrangement, sequence reads were collapsed and filtered. Productive Simpson clonality was computed per sample as the square root of Simpson's diversity index over productive rearrangements. In TCRdb, the immuneACCESS table is reduced to in-frame sequences with V and J assigned. These tables do not hold every clone; where another copy was compared, an unresolved V gene accounts for under half, and the others remain unexplained. V, J and clone size are taken as reported in that table, and D and trimming were inferred from the DNA itself. Present in this sample are about 410,000 clones, 85% to 90% of which were seen just once. The ten largest clones represent about 1.7% of the sample.

Enrolling through a virtual design, the prospective study's participants ranged in age from roughly 18 to 89 years and lived across more than 20 United States geographic areas. In the prospective study, participants were assigned to cohorts based on the clinical history participants reported in a screening survey and a study questionnaire. Recovered participants in ImmuneRACE Cohort 3 were defined as having two consecutive negative NP/OP PCR tests, clearance from a healthcare professional, or resolution of symptoms. Mobile phlebotomists in the prospective study collected whole blood, serum and a nasopharyngeal or oropharyngeal swab from every participant. Participants in the prospective study had the option to provide additional blood draws and questionnaires over a roughly two-month period. Prospective study blood samples were shipped either frozen or at room temperature before DNA extraction.

Sample: PBMCs or T cells enriched from blood (not recorded which). The sequence derives from a woman aged 30 to 39 who had recovered from COVID-19.

CDR3 region: CASRGRGNYGYTF. The DNA sequence is as follows: TGTGCCAGCAGGGGGCGGGGGAACTATGGCTACACCTTC. The chain links TRBV5-4 with TRBJ1-2; matching of 5 bases hints at TRBD1 as the D gene. The CDR3 covers 13 residues, taking in both the cysteine and the phenylalanine. The DNA shown is the 39-base CDR3, in frame from base 1. The germline V gene encodes CDR1 SGHNT and CDR2 YYREEE (reference sequence). V is reduced by 5 bases and J by 2 bases, leaving a spacing of 10 bases between them. Supplemented by the reference TRBV5-4 and TRBJ1-2 proteins around the CDR3, the complete variable domain is ETGVTQSPTHLIKTRGQQVTLRCSSQSGHNTVSWYQQALGQGPQFIFQYYREEENGRGNFPPRFSGLQFPNYSSELNVNALELDDSALYLCASRGRGNYGYTFGSGTRLTVV.